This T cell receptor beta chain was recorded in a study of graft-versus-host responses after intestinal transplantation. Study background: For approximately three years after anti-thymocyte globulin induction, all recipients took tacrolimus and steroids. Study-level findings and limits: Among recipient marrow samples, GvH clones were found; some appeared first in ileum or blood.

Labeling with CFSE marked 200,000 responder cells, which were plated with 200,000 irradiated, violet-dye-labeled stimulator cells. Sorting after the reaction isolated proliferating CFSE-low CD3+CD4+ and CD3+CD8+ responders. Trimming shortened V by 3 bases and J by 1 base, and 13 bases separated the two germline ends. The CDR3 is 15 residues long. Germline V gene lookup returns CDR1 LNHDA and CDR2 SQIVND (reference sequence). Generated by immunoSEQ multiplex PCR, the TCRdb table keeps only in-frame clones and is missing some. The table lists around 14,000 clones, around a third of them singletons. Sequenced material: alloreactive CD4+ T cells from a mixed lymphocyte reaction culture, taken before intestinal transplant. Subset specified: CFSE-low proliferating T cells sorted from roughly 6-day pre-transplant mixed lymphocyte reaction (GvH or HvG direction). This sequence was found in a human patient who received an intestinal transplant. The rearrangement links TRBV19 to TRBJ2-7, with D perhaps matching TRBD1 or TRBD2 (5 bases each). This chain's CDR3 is CASSMGVPPSYEQYF. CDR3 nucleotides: TGTGCCAGTAGTATGGGGGTACCCCCTTCCTACGAGCAGTACTTC. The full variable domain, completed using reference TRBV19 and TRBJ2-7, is DGGITQSPKYLFRKEGQNVTLSCEQNLNHDAMYWYRQDPGQGLRLIYYSQIVNDFQKGDIAEGYSVSREKKESFPLTVTSAQKNPTAFYLCASSMGVPPSYEQYFGPGTRLTVT.